This T cell receptor (beta chain) was recorded in a study of PD-1 blockade in classical Hodgkin lymphoma. Notes on the study in general: There was a significant rise in CD4+ TCR diversity by C4D1, with no such rise for CD8+. Newly diagnosed patients reportedly had lower baseline TCR diversity than healthy donors. Similar baseline diversity was found in complete responders and newly diagnosed patients.

Data came from immunoSEQ multiplex PCR; TCRdb stores just in-frame clones and leaves some out. This sample has 20,000 to 25,000 clones; around 65% occur once, and the top ten carry approximately 6%. Every patient relapsed after autologous stem cell transplantation, and brentuximab vedotin exposure varied. To note about this clone: The target antigen is unknown.

Sequencing was performed on peripheral blood mononuclear cells (PBMCs), taken at baseline. This TCR was recovered from a human donor with classical Hodgkin lymphoma.

This CDR3 is CAAGRGLGYEQYF. The CDR3, as DNA: TGTGCCGCTGGGAGGGGGCTCGGGTACGAGCAGTACTTC. V usage is TRBV6-6 and J usage is TRBJ2-7; D may be TRBD1 or TRBD2 (7 bases each). Trimming cost V 11 bases and J 4 bases, with 18 bases left between them. Germline lookup yields CDR1 MNHNY and CDR2 SVGAGI (reference sequence). This CDR3 contains 13 residues.